The next 11 T cell receptor beta chains were all read from a single sample in a study of blood T cell repertoires in COVID-19. Repertoires were generated with immunoSEQ multiplex PCR, while TCRdb's copy carries only in-frame clones and drops some. The repertoire has 60,000 to 65,000 clones, about 76% of them found once; the top ten carry approximately 52%. The specimen sequenced was peripheral blood. These receptor sequences come from an elderly woman with acute or convalescent COVID-19.

A few counts support this clone. The chain has TRBV19 and TRBJ1-6, with 7 bases identical to TRBD1. V dropped 6 bases and J dropped 5; count of bases not matched to a gene: 10. Looked up from germline, CDR1 is LNHDA and CDR2 is SQIVND (reference sequence). This CDR3 is 16 amino acids long. CDR3 coding DNA: TGTGCCAGTAGCCTAACCGGGACAGAAAATAATTCACCCCTCCACTTT. Translated: CASSLTGTENNSPLHF.

This chain uses TRBV28 with TRBJ2-3; 8 nucleotides align to TRBD1. Trimming cost V 6 bases and J 4 bases; bases outside gene matches: 6. The CDR3 is 14 amino acids. Per germline, CDR1 MDHEN and CDR2 SYDVKM. The CDR3 is CASSRPGQADTQYF. The CDR3, as DNA: TGTGCCAGCAGCAGGCCGGGACAGGCAGATACGCAGTATTTT.

This clone appeared a single time. The chain carries TRBV2 and TRBJ1-4; D is perhaps TRBD1 (5 bases). In germline, CDR1 is SNHLY, CDR2 FYNNEI. V lost 1 base and J 7 bases, leaving 13 bases between the germline ends. The CDR3 spans 15 residues. The CDR3 sequence is CASSEGRGKGEKLFF. The CDR3 DNA follows: TGTGCCAGCAGTGAAGGGAGGGGCAAAGGTGAAAAACTGTTTTTT.

The chain combines TRBV27 with TRBJ1-2, with D tentatively TRBD1 (5 bases). The CDR3 is 17 residues long. Germline CDR1 is MNHEY and CDR2 is SMNVEV (reference sequence). V was trimmed by 3 bases and J by 5 bases, leaving 22 bases between them. CDR3 sequence reads: CASSFGASSALLYGYTF. CDR3 nucleotides: TGTGCCAGCAGTTTTGGGGCATCTTCGGCCTTACTATATGGCTACACCTTC.

The genes are TRBV3-1 (or the pseudogene TRBV3-2) and TRBJ2-5, with D maybe TRBD1 (6 bases). Trimming left V 0 bases short and J 4 bases short, with 12 bases between. The CDR3 runs 15 residues. CDR1 is LGHDT, CDR2 YNNKEL, per germline (reference sequence). The CDR3 DNA reads as TGTGCCAGCAGCCAAGAGTTGTCCAGGGGAGAGACCCAGTACTTC. It is translated as CASSQELSRGETQYF.

The V call is TRBV6-5, the J call TRBJ1-5, with a weak D call TRBD1 (5 bases). The germline V gene has CDR1 MNHEY and CDR2 SVGAGI. CDR3 length: 14 amino acids. V lost 6 bases, J lost 6 bases, and 15 bases lay in between. Here the CDR3 reads CASRLGGRAQPQHF. CDR3 bases: TGTGCCAGCAGATTGGGGGGTCGGGCTCAGCCCCAGCATTTT.

The CDR3 DNA follows: TGTGCCAGCAGTACTTATAGGCGGGGGGGGTACGAGCAGTACTTC. Protein sequence: CASSTYRRGGYEQYF. The chain recombines TRBV27 with TRBJ2-7; 9 bases fit TRBD2. CDR1 and CDR2 from the germline V gene are MNHEY and SMNVEV (reference sequence). J lost 4 bases, V lost 5 bases, and 9 bases had no gene match. The CDR3 length is 15 residues.

The chain uses TRBV18 and TRBJ1-2; 8 positions match TRBD1. The CDR3 contains 15 residues. The V gene's germline CDR1 is KGHSH and CDR2 LQKENI. The V segment lost 6 bases and the J segment 4 bases; nucleotides outside the gene matches: 10. The CDR3 spells CASSYDRGLGYGYTF. CDR3 in DNA: TGTGCCAGCTCCTACGACAGGGGATTGGGCTATGGCTACACCTTC.

The chain has TRBV28 and TRBJ1-2; tentatively, D is TRBD1 (6 bases). Germline V gives CDR1 MDHEN, CDR2 SYDVKM. V was clipped by 3 bases and J by 8 bases, with 13 bases between them. The CDR3 loop spans 13 amino acids. The CDR3 nucleotides read TGTGCCAGCAGTTTCGCGGGGGCGCAGGGCTACACCTTC. Its protein product is CASSFAGAQGYTF.

Written as DNA, the CDR3 is TGTGCCAGCAGGGTCGGTACTCAAGAGACCCAGTACTTC. Protein product: CASRVGTQETQYF. The chain links TRBV2 to TRBJ2-5; no definite D call. The CDR3 runs 13 residues. V was shortened by 6 bases and J by 2 bases, with 10 bases between the two germline ends. Germline-derived CDR1 and CDR2 are SNHLY and FYNNEI.

The chain links TRBV28 to TRBJ2-1; TRBD2 matches 11 bases. CDR1 is MDHEN, CDR2 SYDVKM, per germline. V dropped 5 bases and J dropped 2; count of bases not matched to a gene: 17. The CDR3 is 20 amino acids. CDR3: CASSRPPSFSGLAAYNEQFF. Written as DNA, the CDR3 is TGTGCCAGCAGTCGTCCCCCAAGCTTTTCGGGACTAGCGGCCTACAATGAGCAGTTCTTC.